This T cell receptor (beta chain) originates from a study of T cell repertoires in cytomegalovirus infection (dated 2019 in TCRdb). Regarding the complete study: Donor HLA type was relevant to the analysis, as public TCR beta signatures indicated carriage of CMV infection together with the matching HLA type. Summary of the overall study and its limitations: In both this cohort and an independent cohort of over 350 donors, the cumulative frequency of public TCR beta family members distinguished carriers of CMV infection plus the relevant HLA type. In the ex vivo response, HLA-C-restricted CMV-specific TCR beta clonotypes were dominant, and in two of eight donors the single most frequent clonotype came from this HLA-C-restricted group.

V is cut by 0 bases and J by 4 bases, and the space between the germline ends is 16 bases. CDR1 MNHEY and CDR2 SVGEGT were looked up in the germline V gene. From its cysteine to its phenylalanine, the CDR3 spans 16 amino acids. Just CDR3 DNA is preserved here, 48 bases in frame from base 1. At least ten counts were recorded for this clonotype. The target of this receptor is not known. Base qualities are missing; no much larger clone stands one base away. TCRdb lists the instrument as Illumina HiSeq 1500. TCRdb reran the public reads through fastp at Q25 and MiXCR, keeping productive beta chains. Entries are consolidated by CDR3 protein sequence, retaining the most common genes and DNA. The sample table records just under 550,000 distinct CDR3 sequences; approximately 26% of these occur just once. In total, the top ten clones hold 13% of the sample.

The rearrangement combines TRBV6-2 or TRBV6-3 with TRBJ2-7, with a weak D call of TRBD1 (5 bases match). The source of this sequence is a human donor in good health (CMV status not recorded). Some clones in this sample may be carry-over from other donors' samples. The specimen sequenced was PBMCs. Here is the DNA: TGTGCCAGCAGTTACTCCGGCAGGGCGTTTGGGTACGAGCAGTACTTC. This encodes CASSYSGRAFGYEQYF.